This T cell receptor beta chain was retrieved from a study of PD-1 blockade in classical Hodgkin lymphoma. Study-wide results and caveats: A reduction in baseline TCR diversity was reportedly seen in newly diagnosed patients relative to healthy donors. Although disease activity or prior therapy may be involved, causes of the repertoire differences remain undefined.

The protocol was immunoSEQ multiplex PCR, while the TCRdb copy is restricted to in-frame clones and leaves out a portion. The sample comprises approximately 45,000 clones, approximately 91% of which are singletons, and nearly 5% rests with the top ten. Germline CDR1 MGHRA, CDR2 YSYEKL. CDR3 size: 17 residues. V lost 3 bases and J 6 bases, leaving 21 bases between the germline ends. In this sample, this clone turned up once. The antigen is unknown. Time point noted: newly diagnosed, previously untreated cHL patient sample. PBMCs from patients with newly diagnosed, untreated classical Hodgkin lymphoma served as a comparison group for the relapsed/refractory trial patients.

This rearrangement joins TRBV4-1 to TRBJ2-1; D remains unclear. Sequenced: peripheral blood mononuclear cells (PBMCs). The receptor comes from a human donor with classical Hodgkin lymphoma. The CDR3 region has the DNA TGCGCCAGCAGCCAGGATCCTCCGCCTAACGTTGGCAATGAGCAGTTCTTC. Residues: CASSQDPPPNVGNEQFF.